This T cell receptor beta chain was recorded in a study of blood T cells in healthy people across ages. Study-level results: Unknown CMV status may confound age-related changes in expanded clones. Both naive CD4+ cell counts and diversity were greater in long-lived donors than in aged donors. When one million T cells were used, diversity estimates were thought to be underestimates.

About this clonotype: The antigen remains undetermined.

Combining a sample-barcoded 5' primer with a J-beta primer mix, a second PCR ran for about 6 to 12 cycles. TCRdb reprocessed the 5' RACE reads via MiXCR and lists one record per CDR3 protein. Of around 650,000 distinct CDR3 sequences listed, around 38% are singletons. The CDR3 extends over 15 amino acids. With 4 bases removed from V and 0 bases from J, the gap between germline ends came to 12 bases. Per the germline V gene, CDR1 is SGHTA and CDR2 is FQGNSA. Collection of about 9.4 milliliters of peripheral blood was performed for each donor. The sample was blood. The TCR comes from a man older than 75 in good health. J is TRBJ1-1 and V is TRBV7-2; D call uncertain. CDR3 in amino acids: CASSSQVILNTEAFF. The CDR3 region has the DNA TGTGCCAGCAGCTCCCAGGTGATTCTGAACACTGAAGCTTTCTTT.